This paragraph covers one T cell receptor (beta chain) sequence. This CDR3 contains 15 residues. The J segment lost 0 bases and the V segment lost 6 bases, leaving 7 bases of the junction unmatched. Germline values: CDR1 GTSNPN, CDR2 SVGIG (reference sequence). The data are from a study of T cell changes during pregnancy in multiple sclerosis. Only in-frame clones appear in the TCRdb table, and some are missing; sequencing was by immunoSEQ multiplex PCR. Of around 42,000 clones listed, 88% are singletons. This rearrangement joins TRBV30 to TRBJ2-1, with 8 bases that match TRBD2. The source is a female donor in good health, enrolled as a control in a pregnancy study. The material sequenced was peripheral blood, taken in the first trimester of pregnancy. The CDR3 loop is CACPPSGSSYNEQFF. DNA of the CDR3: TGTGCCTGCCCGCCCAGCGGGAGCTCCTACAATGAGCAGTTCTTC.